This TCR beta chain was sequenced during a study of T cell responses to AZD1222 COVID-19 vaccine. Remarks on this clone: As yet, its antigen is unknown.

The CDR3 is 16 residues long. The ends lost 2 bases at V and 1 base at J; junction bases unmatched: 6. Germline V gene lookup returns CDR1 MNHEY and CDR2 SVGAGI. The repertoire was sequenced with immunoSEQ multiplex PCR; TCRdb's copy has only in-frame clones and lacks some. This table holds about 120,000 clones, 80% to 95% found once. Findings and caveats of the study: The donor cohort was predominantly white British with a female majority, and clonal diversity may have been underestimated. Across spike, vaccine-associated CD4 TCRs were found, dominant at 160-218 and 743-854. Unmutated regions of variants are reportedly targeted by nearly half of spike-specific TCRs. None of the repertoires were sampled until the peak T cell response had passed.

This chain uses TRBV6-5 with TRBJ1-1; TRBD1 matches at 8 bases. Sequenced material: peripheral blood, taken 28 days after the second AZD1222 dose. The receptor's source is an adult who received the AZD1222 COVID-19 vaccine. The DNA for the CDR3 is TGTGCCAGCAGTTACCCCGGGACAGGAACGAACACTGAAGCTTTCTTT. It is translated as CASSYPGTGTNTEAFF.